The 13 T cell receptor beta chains given below trace back to one sample, sequenced in a study of beta chain features in type 1 diabetes. The study's findings and limits: In every one of the four CD4+ subsets, TCRB CDR3s were moderately but significantly shorter in Type 1 diabetes patients.

No cognate antigen is known for these TCRs. Isolated RNA was reverse transcribed in full, so expressed TCRB transcripts were sequenced. Repertoires were generated with immunoSEQ multiplex PCR, while TCRdb's copy carries only in-frame clones and drops some. The table lists roughly 180,000 clones, 7.8% of them singletons. Input material: central memory CD4+ T cells from blood. These receptors were collected from a middle-aged woman with type 1 diabetes.

The rearrangement links TRBV10-3 to TRBJ1-5; D remains unclear. The V gene lost 0 bases and the J gene lost 4 bases, with 7 bases spanning the gap. Germline CDR1 ENHRY, CDR2 SYGVKD. There are 14 residues in the CDR3. In DNA, the CDR3 is TGTGCCATCAGTGAGTCCACGAGAAATCAGCCCCAGCATTTT. It yields the protein CAISESTRNQPQHF.

This clone showed up just a few times. The V call is TRBV14, the J call TRBJ2-1, with TRBD2 matching over 10 bases. The CDR3 spans 16 residues. J was trimmed by 7 bases and V by 0 bases; bases with no gene match: 6. CDR1 and CDR2 (germline): SGHDN, FVKESK. The CDR3 spells CASSQEKAGGPNEQFF. CDR3 DNA sequence: TGTGCCAGCAGCCAAGAAAAAGCGGGAGGGCCGAATGAGCAGTTCTTC.

This chain uses TRBV30 with TRBJ1-1; D is undetermined. The CDR3 totals 14 residues. Germline V gene data show CDR1 as GTSNPN and CDR2 as SVGIG (reference sequence). V gave up 6 bases and J gave up 3 bases, with 17 bases separating them. Here the CDR3 DNA reads TGTGCCTGCATGGGAGGGCCTTGGGACACTGAAGCTTTCTTT. This sequence encodes CACMGGPWDTEAFF.

This clone occurred a few times. The rearrangement links TRBV29-1 to TRBJ2-5, with TRBD2 identical over 12 bases. J gave up 11 bases and V 6 bases, and 10 bases lay outside the gene matches. The V gene's germline CDR1 is SQVTM and CDR2 ANQGSEA. CDR3 length equals 13 residues. The chain's CDR3 is CSVETSGRDPQYF. DNA of the CDR3: TGCAGCGTAGAGACTAGCGGGAGAGACCCGCAGTACTTC. Using reference TRBV29-1 and TRBJ2-5 for the parts outside the CDR3, the full variable domain is SAVISQKPSRDICQRGTSLTIQCQVDSQVTMMFWYRQQPGQSLTLIATANQGSEATYESGFVIDKFPISRPNLTFSTLTVSNMSPEDSSIYLCSVETSGRDPQYFGPGTRLLVL.

In its sample, this clone was seen a few times. V is TRBV7-6 and J is TRBJ2-1; 10 bases are a match to TRBD1. Germline CDR1 and CDR2: SGHVS and FNYEAQ. The CDR3 is made up of 16 amino acids. Germline trimming cut 5 bases from V and 0 bases from J; bases unmatched to any gene: 4. The CDR3 nucleotides are TGTGCCAGCAGCCAAAGGGACAGGGGCTCCTACAATGAGCAGTTCTTC. This encodes CASSQRDRGSYNEQFF.

The table lists this clone with a few counts. The genes are TRBV6-6 and TRBJ2-2; no firm D call. The CDR3 runs 12 residues. Germline assignment: CDR1 MNHNY and CDR2 SVGAGI (reference sequence). V gave up 6 bases and J gave up 5 bases, with 7 bases separating them. CDR3 residues: CASRALTGELFF. The CDR3 DNA follows: TGTGCCAGCAGGGCCCTTACCGGGGAGCTGTTTTTT.

This clone was detected only a few times. The chain has TRBV29-1 and TRBJ2-7; TRBD2 matches 12 bases. Germline CDR1 is SQVTM and CDR2 is ANQGSEA. V lost 4 bases, J lost 7 bases, and 8 bases stayed unmatched. The CDR3 extends over 14 amino acids. This CDR3 is CSVVTSGGSREQYF. The DNA of the CDR3 is TGCAGCGTTGTGACTAGCGGGGGATCGAGGGAGCAGTACTTC.

V and J are TRBV2 and TRBJ1-1; no firm D call. The CDR3 consists of 12 residues. The germline V gene encodes CDR1 SNHLY and CDR2 FYNNEI. Trimming pared 4 bases from V and 10 bases from J, leaving 13 bases between. CDR3 protein: CASSGTKAVAFF. CDR3 sequence (DNA): TGTGCCAGCAGTGGAACTAAGGCGGTAGCTTTCTTT.

This chain joins TRBV5-4 and TRBJ1-6; TRBD1 aligns across 7 bases. The V gene end was trimmed by 3 bases and the J gene end by 8 bases; junction bases not matched to a gene: 2. This CDR3 is 13 amino acids long. CDR1 and CDR2 (germline): SGHNT, YYREEE (reference sequence). CDR3 in amino acids: CASSSDRDSPLHF. CDR3 bases: TGTGCCAGCAGCTCCGACAGGGATTCACCCCTCCACTTT.

Ten or more counts support this clone. This chain connects TRBV18 to TRBJ2-5; a weak D match, TRBD1 (5 bases). This CDR3 has 13 amino acids. The V and J ends lost 2 bases and 2 bases respectively, with 6 bases between them. Germline loops: CDR1 KGHSH, CDR2 LQKENI. The CDR3 sequence is CASSPGAQETQYF. The CDR3 bases are TGTGCCAGCTCACCAGGGGCTCAAGAGACCCAGTACTTC.

This clone has only a few counts. The chain joins TRBV14 to TRBJ2-2; D perhaps matches TRBD2 (6 bases). The CDR3 consists of 13 residues. Germline V gene data show CDR1 as SGHDN and CDR2 as FVKESK. Trimming cost V 2 bases and J 10 bases, with 11 bases left between them. The CDR3 coding sequence is TGTGCCAGCAGCCAACTCGGCGGGACGGAGCTGTTTTTT. Its translation is CASSQLGGTELFF.

This clone was observed a handful of times. The chain links TRBV23-1 to TRBJ2-5; 8 nucleotides match TRBD1. TRBV23-1 is an ORF, and what it does is uncertain. With V trimmed by 4 bases and J by 4 bases, 11 bases remained unmatched. CDR3 length: 16 amino acids. The DNA for the CDR3 is TGCGCCAGCAGTCCGTCCCCGCCGGGACAGGTAGAGACCCAGTACTTC. Its protein product is CASSPSPPGQVETQYF.

This clone was seen only a few times. The genes are TRBV28 and TRBJ1-5; D is perhaps TRBD1 (6 bases). Germline-derived CDR1 and CDR2 are MDHEN and SYDVKM. Trimming took off 5 bases at V and 7 bases at J, with 15 bases between the two ends. CDR3 size: 14 residues. The CDR3 region has the DNA TGTGCCAGCAGTCCCCCGGACAGTCGCCAGCCCCAGCATTTT. Its translation: CASSPPDSRQPQHF.